This TCR beta chain was identified in a study of cytomegalovirus exposure and HLA in healthy donors. Study-wide points: Published work reported that the classifier diagnosed cytomegalovirus status with high specificity and sensitivity. The study flagged approximately 180 TCR beta chains as cytomegalovirus-associated.

The protocol was immunoSEQ multiplex PCR, while the TCRdb copy is restricted to in-frame clones and leaves out a portion. Among about 73,000 clones listed, 95% were seen once. In the case of this clone: What it binds is unknown.

CDR3 length: 14 amino acids. J gave up 4 bases and V 2 bases, and 3 bases lay outside the gene matches. Germline V gives CDR1 SGDLS, CDR2 YYNGEE. This sequence was found in a man aged 18 to 29 in good health and CMV-seronegative. Sequenced sample: PBMCs. The V and J genes are TRBV9 and TRBJ2-5, with 9 positions matching TRBD2. CDR3 nucleotide sequence: TGTGCCAGCAGCGTCGCGGGGGGGCTAGAGACCCAGTACTTC. It is translated as CASSVAGGLETQYF.